Listed here are 4 T cell receptor beta chains from one sample, sequenced in a study of tissue T cells after allogeneic stem cell transplantation. Clones were sequenced by immunoSEQ multiplex PCR, and TCRdb holds only the in-frame ones, with some missing. The sample holds 40,000 to 60,000 clones, roughly four fifths seen once. Sequences were obtained from sorted cells pooled from one or two spleens. The origin of the receptors is a pool of C57BL/6 mice in good health.

Comment on this clone: Here the gene names and germline are mouse. Read sequence stops 1 residue before the CDR3 end, and the germline J gene provides the missing end. V and J are TRBV16 and TRBJ2-3, with 7 positions matching TRBD2. Germline loops: CDR1 SGHSA, CDR2 FRNQAP. The CDR3 has 14 residues. The V segment lost 4 bases and the J segment 0 bases; nucleotides outside the gene matches: 1. CDR3 loop: CASSWGGSAETLYF. The part of the CDR3 DNA that was read is TGTGCAAGCAGCTGGGGGGGGAGTGCAGAAACGCTGTAT.

This clone was seen once. The gene symbols are mouse symbols. The read falls 1 residue short of the CDR3 end, and the missing part is taken from the germline J gene. This rearrangement joins TRBV13-2 to TRBJ1-4, with a weak D call TRBD1 (6 bases). Germline V lookup: CDR1 NNHNN, CDR2 SYGAGS (reference sequence). The CDR3 contains 13 residues. Trimming cost V 3 bases and J 7 bases, with 10 bases left between them. CDR3 sequence reads: CASGGYRAERLFF. The sequenced part of the CDR3 DNA is TGTGCCAGCGGTGGCTACAGGGCCGAAAGATTATTT.

Only one count was recorded for this clone. Any gene name here is a mouse gene name. The CDR3 end is not reached by the read, which stops 1 residue before it; the germline J gene fills it in. The chain links TRBV13-3 to TRBJ2-4; 8 bases align to TRBD2. CDR1 and CDR2 (germline): NNHDY, SYVADS. This CDR3 spans 15 amino acids. J gave up 0 bases and V 3 bases, and 3 bases lay outside the gene matches. The part of the CDR3 DNA that was read is TGTGCCAGCAGTGCCGGGGGGGCTAGTCAAAACACCTTGTAC. This gives the protein CASSAGGASQNTLY. The full CDR3 protein reads CASSAGGASQNTLYF.

Details on this clone: All gene names here are mouse names. The missing CDR3 end, 1 residue past where the read stops, is filled in from the germline J gene. V is TRBV13-2 and J is TRBJ2-2; 9 nucleotides align to TRBD1. The CDR3 is 15 residues long. V shed 5 bases and J 3 bases; nucleotides not matched to a gene: 5. Germline CDR1 and CDR2: NNHNN and SYGAGS (reference sequence). CDR3 sequence reads: CASGRDREDTGQLYF. CDR3 DNA (partial): TGTGCCAGCGGGAGGGACAGGGAGGACACCGGGCAGCTCTAC.